This entry describes one T cell receptor (beta chain). Its antigen is unidentified. The sample carries other DNA sequences with the same CDR3. The junction had 1 base not matched to a gene; V was cut back by 0 bases and J by 2 bases. Per the germline V gene, CDR1 is SGDLS and CDR2 is YYNGEE. The CDR3 totals 16 residues. This sample was taken from a study of T cell responses to AZD1222 COVID-19 vaccine. Whole-study context: Both about-4-week and about-12-week second-dose recipients were combined. Study findings and constraints: Donor demographics were predominantly white British with a female majority; clonal diversity may be underestimated. Spike-spanning, vaccine-associated CD4 TCRs were dominant at 160-218 and 743-854. Baseline antibody screening turned up just a handful of seropositive AZD1222 recipients.

Here immunoSEQ multiplex PCR was the method, and the copy in TCRdb shows in-frame clones only, minus some. This table has approximately 160,000 clones, 90% appearing once. The chain joins TRBV9 to TRBJ2-5; 13 nucleotides line up with TRBD2. The starting material was peripheral blood, obtained on day 0 of AZD1222 vaccination. This TCR was sampled from an adult in good health. The CDR3 here is CASSVGGLAGQETQYF. The CDR3 region has the DNA TGTGCCAGCAGCGTAGGGGGACTAGCGGGACAAGAGACCCAGTACTTC.